The 16 T cell receptor beta chains in this list originate from one sample, sequenced in a study of T cell responses to AZD1222 COVID-19 vaccine. Repertoires were generated with immunoSEQ multiplex PCR, while TCRdb's copy carries only in-frame clones and drops some. The sample carries 150,000 to 200,000 clones, roughly 91% recorded once. Sequencing was performed on peripheral blood, taken 28 days after the second AZD1222 dose. The receptors shown here come from an adult who received the AZD1222 COVID-19 vaccine.

The genes are TRBV11-2 and TRBJ2-3, with D perhaps TRBD1 or TRBD2 (5 bases each). The V and J ends lost 0 bases and 9 bases respectively, with 13 bases between them. The germline V gene has CDR1 SGHAT and CDR2 FQNNGV. The CDR3 is 14 residues long. The CDR3 loop reads CASSLDPLGETQYF. CDR3 in DNA: TGTGCCAGCAGCTTAGATCCATTAGGGGAGACGCAGTATTTT.

A single count supports this clone. This chain joins TRBV9 and TRBJ2-1; D is possibly TRBD1 (9 bases). The V gene lost 4 bases and the J gene lost 3 bases, with 20 bases spanning the gap. This CDR3 contains 17 residues. Per the germline V gene, CDR1 is SGDLS and CDR2 is YYNGEE. CDR3 sequence reads: CASSPPGGGQGYNEQFF. The CDR3 DNA reads TGTGCCAGCAGCCCGCCGGGGGGGGGACAGGGCTACAATGAGCAGTTCTTC.

The J gene is TRBJ1-6, the V gene TRBV3-1 (or the pseudogene TRBV3-2), with TRBD1 matching over 10 bases. This CDR3 has 14 residues. V shed 6 bases, J shed 9 bases, and the junction held 5 bases outside the gene matches. Germline V gene lookup returns CDR1 LGHDT and CDR2 YNNKEL (reference sequence). In nucleotides, the CDR3 is TGTGCCAGCAGGTTGACAGGGGGCTCTTCACCCCTCCACTTT. Translating it yields CASRLTGGSSPLHF.

The V gene is TRBV7-8, the J gene TRBJ2-7; no reliable D call. The length of the CDR3 is 12 residues. V lost 0 bases and J lost 7, with 7 bases in between. Germline assignment: CDR1 SGHVS and CDR2 FQNEAQ. CDR3: CASSLAGFEQYF. CDR3 DNA sequence: TGTGCCAGCAGCTTAGCGGGGTTTGAGCAGTACTTC.

The gene calls are TRBV4-2 and TRBJ1-3, with 8 bases identical to TRBD1. The J segment lost 0 bases and the V segment lost 1 base, leaving 2 bases of the junction unmatched. The CDR3 length is 16 residues. Germline assignment: CDR1 LGHNA and CDR2 YNFKEQ. The CDR3 loop reads CASSQGDRISGNTIYF. DNA for the CDR3: TGTGCCAGCAGCCAAGGGGACAGGATCTCTGGAAACACCATATATTTT.

The chain carries TRBV18 and TRBJ1-6; the match to TRBD1 covers 7 bases. The ends lost 5 bases at V and 8 bases at J; junction bases unmatched: 6. CDR3 length: 14 amino acids. Per the germline V gene, CDR1 is KGHSH and CDR2 is LQKENI. CDR3 coding DNA: TGTGCCAGCTCAGCAGGGGGTCGAGATTCACCCCTCCACTTT. This codes for CASSAGGRDSPLHF.

This clone was counted once. The V gene is TRBV2, the J gene TRBJ2-1; D is undetermined. Germline V gives CDR1 SNHLY, CDR2 FYNNEI. This CDR3 region has 13 residues. V was shortened by 4 bases and J by 3 bases, with 7 bases between the two germline ends. The CDR3 here is CASSGPYYNEQFF. The CDR3, as DNA: TGTGCCAGCAGTGGGCCATACTACAATGAGCAGTTCTTC.

This sequence joins TRBV7-2 and TRBJ1-1; D call uncertain. Trimming stripped 3 bases from V and 2 bases from J, with 10 bases between. From germline, CDR1 is SGHTA and CDR2 FQGNSA. The CDR3 has 14 residues. DNA for the CDR3: TGTGCCAGCAGCTTCTCACACGGAAACACTGAAGCTTTCTTT. It translates to CASSFSHGNTEAFF.

The chain carries TRBV5-3 and TRBJ1-2; D gene unclear. TRBV5-3 is an open reading frame whose function is uncertain. The germline V and J ends were trimmed by 5 bases and 5 bases, with 10 bases remaining between them. CDR3 length: 12 residues. CDR3 protein: CARRWTEYGYTF. The DNA of the CDR3 is TGTGCCAGAAGATGGACCGAGTATGGCTACACCTTC.

CDR3 coding DNA: TGTGCCAGCAGCCCCAGGGTCGACACCGGGGAGCTGTTTTTT. Protein sequence: CASSPRVDTGELFF. The rearrangement joins TRBV5-5 to TRBJ2-2; D may be TRBD1 (5 bases). Looked up from germline, CDR1 is SGHKS and CDR2 is YYEKEE (reference sequence). The CDR3 totals 14 residues. V was pared by 4 bases and J by 3 bases, with 10 bases between.

The chain links TRBV27 to TRBJ2-1, with TRBD2 identical over 8 bases. CDR1 and CDR2 (germline): MNHEY, SMNVEV (reference sequence). The CDR3 length is 16 residues. The V segment lost 8 bases and the J segment 8 bases; nucleotides outside the gene matches: 17. The CDR3 DNA follows: TGTGCCAGCTCCCCATGGACCGGGAGGGCCTTATATGAGCAGTTCTTC. This translates into CASSPWTGRALYEQFF.

The chain links TRBV29-1 to TRBJ2-1; D is undetermined. Germline V gene data show CDR1 as SQVTM and CDR2 as ANQGSEA. The length of the CDR3 is 14 residues. V was cut by 5 bases and J by 0 bases, with 11 bases left in between. CDR3 sequence reads: CSVRPASSYNEQFF. DNA for the CDR3: TGCAGCGTTCGTCCAGCCTCCTCCTACAATGAGCAGTTCTTC.

The chain uses TRBV11-2 and TRBJ2-1; 8 bases agree with TRBD2. Germline CDR1 is SGHAT and CDR2 is FQNNGV. The CDR3 is made up of 15 amino acids. The V and J ends lost 6 bases and 7 bases, in that order; junction bases with no gene match: 11. CDR3 in DNA: TGTGCCAGCAGTTCCCTGGCAGCGGGGGTGAATGAGCAGTTCTTC. It specifies CASSSLAAGVNEQFF.

V gene TRBV5-4 combines with J gene TRBJ2-5; TRBD1 matches 12 bases. V shed 4 bases and J 5 bases; nucleotides not matched to a gene: 9. The length of the CDR3 is 16 residues. CDR1 SGHNT and CDR2 YYREEE come from the germline V gene (reference sequence). The CDR3 region is CASSLTGQGAWETQYF. CDR3 in DNA: TGTGCCAGCAGCCTTACGGGACAGGGGGCATGGGAGACCCAGTACTTC.

CDR3 bases: TGTGCCAGCAGCCAAGATTCAGGAGCGGGAGGCACAGATACGCAGTATTTT. It encodes CASSQDSGAGGTDTQYF. The chain uses TRBV4-2 and TRBJ2-3, with 8 bases aligning to TRBD2. V lost 0 bases to trimming and J lost 1 base; unmatched junction nucleotides: 6. The CDR3 loop spans 17 amino acids. Germline lookup yields CDR1 LGHNA and CDR2 YNFKEQ.

The V call is TRBV20-1, the J call TRBJ1-2, with D perhaps matching TRBD1 (5 bases). The V gene lost 3 bases and the J gene lost 8 bases, with 13 bases spanning the gap. The CDR3 is 12 amino acids. Germline lookup yields CDR1 DFQATT and CDR2 SNEGSKA (reference sequence). In DNA, the CDR3 is TGCAGTGCTAGTGCGGGGGTTGGCGGCTACACCTTC. It yields the protein CSASAGVGGYTF.